The rows below give T cell receptor beta chains drawn from one sample of a study of Graves' ophthalmopathy and Graves' hyperthyroidism. MiXCR was run by TCRdb on the multiplex PCR reads, yielding one entry per CDR3 protein. The table lists hundreds of thousands of distinct CDR3 sequences, about 38% of them singletons. The sequenced material came from peripheral blood. These receptors were obtained from an adult man with Graves' ophthalmopathy. CDR3s include the opening cysteine and the closing phenylalanine or tryptophan. Each record gives: J gene, clone size, D gene, V gene, CDR3 DNA, CDR3 protein. The D gene is left open where the match is weak. Clone size appears in some rows only: once, few, many, or a class for an expanded clone.

TRBJ2-5	.	.	TRBV29-1	TGCAGCGTTGATTTGGAGGGGGTTGAGACCCAGTACTTC	CSVDLEGVETQYF
TRBJ1-4	many	.	TRBV7-6	TGTGCCAGCAGCTTGGCATGGAGCGGGGCCCCTAATGAAAAACTGTTTTTT	CASSLAWSGAPNEKLFF
TRBJ2-5	many	.	TRBV25-1	TGTGCCAGCAGTCCTTTGGGGAGCCGGGGACCACGAAAAGAGACCCAGTACTTC	CASSPLGSRGPRKETQYF
TRBJ1-5	many	.	TRBV6-6	TGTGCCAGCAGCACATCCAAGGAGGAGGGAGGGTTTAGCAATCAGCCCCAGCATTTT	CASSTSKEEGGFSNQPQHF
TRBJ2-5	.	.	TRBV25-1	TGTGCCAGCAGTGATCTACCGGGTCAAGAGACCCAGTACTTC	CASSDLPGQETQYF
TRBJ2-5	many	TRBD1	TRBV7-9	TGTGCCAGCAGCTCGACAGGGCTCCGGGAGACCCAGTACTTC	CASSSTGLRETQYF
TRBJ2-2	.	TRBD1	TRBV5-1	TGCGCCAGCAGCTTAGGACAGGGTAGAGGCGGAGGGGAGCTGTTTTTT	CASSLGQGRGGGELFF
TRBJ2-7	many	TRBD2	TRBV2	TGTGCCAGCAGTGAACTAGCGGGAGTTAACGAGCAGTACTTC	CASSELAGVNEQYF
TRBJ2-2	.	.	TRBV7-9	TGTGCTAGCAGCGCCAGGACTCGTAACACCGGGGAGCTGTTTTTT	CASSARTRNTGELFF
TRBJ2-2	many	TRBD2	TRBV7-3	TGTGCCAGCAGTCTCGGGCTAGCGGGAAGGACCGGGGAGCTGTTTTTT	CASSLGLAGRTGELFF
TRBJ1-2	many	TRBD1	TRBV9	TGTGCCAGCAGCGTCGGGACAGGGGGCGCCTATGGCTACACCTTC	CASSVGTGGAYGYTF
TRBJ2-7	many	TRBD1	TRBV6-6	TGTGCCAGCAGTTACTCGAGGGACAGGGCTTACGAGCAGTACTTC	CASSYSRDRAYEQYF